Presented here are 22 T cell receptor beta chains from one specimen sequenced in a study of OX40 agonist ivuxolimab in advanced cancers. Library preparation employed the immunoSEQ multiplex PCR assay. TCRdb's version of the immuneACCESS table is confined to in-frame rearrangements and falls short of the full clone set. An unresolved V gene accounts for under half of the shortfall where checked; the remainder is of unknown origin. This sample is represented by tens of thousands of clones; around nine tenths of them were singletons. About 2.6% of the sample is held by the ten biggest clonotypes. The sample in question was CD4+ or CD8+ T cells sorted from blood, obtained in a trial of the OX40 agonist ivuxolimab. These receptors all come from an adult with an advanced solid tumor such as melanoma, head and neck, liver or kidney cancer.

The J gene is TRBJ2-7, the V gene TRBV7-2; D not resolved. This CDR3 contains 15 residues. The germline V gene has CDR1 SGHTA and CDR2 FQGNSA. The ends were cut back, 0 bases at V and 2 bases at J, with 11 bases in the middle. Written as DNA, the CDR3 is TGTGCCAGCAGCTTAGCGATACTTACCGCCTACGAGCAGTACTTC. It is translated as CASSLAILTAYEQYF. Full variable domain (remainder filled in from reference TRBV7-2 and TRBJ2-7): GAGVSQSPSNKVTEKGKDVELRCDPISGHTALYWYRQSLGQGLEFLIYFQGNSAPDKSGLPSDRFSAERTGGSVSTLTIQRTQQEDSAVYLCASSLAILTAYEQYFGPGTRLTVT.

J is TRBJ1-1 and V is TRBV7-2; TRBD1 might be the D (5 bases). V was pared by 0 bases and J by 4 bases, with 9 bases between. The germline V gene has CDR1 SGHTA and CDR2 FQGNSA. The CDR3 spans 14 residues. CDR3 sequence reads: CASSLARGVTEAFF. In DNA form, the CDR3 reads TGTGCCAGCAGCTTAGCCCGGGGCGTCACTGAAGCTTTCTTT.

The chain carries TRBV6-6 and TRBJ1-2, with D uncertain. The CDR3 is made up of 15 amino acids. V was clipped by 0 bases and J by 1 base, with 9 bases between them. Looked up from germline, CDR1 is MNHNY and CDR2 is SVGAGI (reference sequence). Written as DNA, the CDR3 is TGTGCCAGCAGTTACTCCTCGGGATTTAACTATGGCTACACCTTC. Its translation is CASSYSSGFNYGYTF.

The chain carries TRBV25-1 and TRBJ1-6, with D perhaps matching TRBD1 (5 bases). Germline V CDR1 and CDR2: MGHDK, SYGVNS. The CDR3 sequence is 16 residues long. V lost 3 bases to trimming and J lost 4 bases, with 13 bases between them. For the CDR3, the DNA is TGTGCCAGCAGTGAGCGGGACTCCGGTTATAATTCACCCCTCCACTTT. Protein product: CASSERDSGYNSPLHF.

V usage is TRBV19 and J usage is TRBJ2-4; D call uncertain. This CDR3 region has 16 residues. CDR1 and CDR2 (germline): LNHDA, SQIVND (reference sequence). Between the trimmed V and J ends, which lost 7 bases and 0 bases, there was a span of 16 bases. Here the CDR3 reads CASTKKTALAKNIQYF. CDR3 DNA: TGTGCCAGTACCAAGAAGACTGCCCTAGCCAAAAACATTCAGTACTTC.

V usage is TRBV19 and J usage is TRBJ2-3; possible D gene TRBD2, 6 bases. The CDR3 is made up of 13 amino acids. V was cut by 0 bases and J by 12 bases, with 13 bases left in between. The V gene's germline CDR1 is LNHDA and CDR2 SQIVND (reference sequence). CDR3 sequence (DNA): TGTGCCAGTAGTATAGATCAGGCGGGGCGTCAGTATTTT. Its translation is CASSIDQAGRQYF. Full variable domain (missing parts from reference TRBV19 and TRBJ2-3): DGGITQSPKYLFRKEGQNVTLSCEQNLNHDAMYWYRQDPGQGLRLIYYSQIVNDFQKGDIAEGYSVSREKKESFPLTVTSAQKNPTAFYLCASSIDQAGRQYFGPGTRLTVL.

This chain joins TRBV18 and TRBJ2-2; 9 bases map to TRBD1. From germline, CDR1 is KGHSH and CDR2 LQKENI. The CDR3 totals 15 residues. Losses at the gene ends were 5 bases for V and 7 bases for J; bases not matched to a gene: 8. CDR3 region: CASSSGQGAYGELFF. CDR3 coding DNA: TGTGCCAGCTCATCGGGACAGGGCGCGTACGGGGAGCTGTTTTTT.

The chain recombines TRBV4-2 with TRBJ1-1; D is possibly TRBD1 (5 bases). This CDR3 comprises 16 residues. Trimming stripped 0 bases from V and 3 bases from J, with 14 bases between. CDR1 is LGHNA and CDR2 is YNFKEQ in the germline V gene. CDR3 protein: CASSQDNGGKDTEAFF. The CDR3 bases are TGTGCCAGCAGCCAAGATAACGGGGGGAAGGACACTGAAGCTTTCTTT.

J is TRBJ1-1 and V is TRBV6-6; 8 bases map to TRBD1. Germline-derived CDR1 and CDR2 are MNHNY and SVGAGI (reference sequence). The CDR3 consists of 16 residues. V shed 6 bases, J shed 1 base, and the junction held 10 bases outside the gene matches. The CDR3 sequence: CASRSLRQGTNTEAFF. The CDR3 DNA reads TGTGCCAGCAGAAGCCTAAGACAGGGGACGAACACTGAAGCTTTCTTT.

CDR3 DNA sequence: TGTGCCAGCAGCCCCGGGACAGGGGTTAACAATGAGCAGTTCTTC. Its translation: CASSPGTGVNNEQFF. This chain uses TRBV7-3 with TRBJ2-1; 10 bases match TRBD1. The germline V gene encodes CDR1 SGHTA and CDR2 FQGTGA. V was clipped by 5 bases and J by 5 bases; unmatched bases: 6. The CDR3 consists of 15 residues.

The V call is TRBV19, the J call TRBJ2-7; no reliable D call. The ends were cut back, 7 bases at V and 9 bases at J, with 28 bases in the middle. Germline CDR1 and CDR2: LNHDA and SQIVND (reference sequence). This CDR3 contains 16 residues. The CDR3 reads CASNSTGPIISRSQYV. DNA for the CDR3: TGTGCCAGTAACTCGACTGGACCAATAATTTCTAGGTCGCAGTACGTC.

The chain links TRBV5-1 to TRBJ2-5; tentative D call: TRBD2 (6 bases). V dropped 0 bases and J dropped 5 bases, with 11 bases sitting between them. The germline V gene has CDR1 SGHRS and CDR2 YFSETQ. The CDR3 spans 14 residues. The CDR3 nucleotides are TGCGCCAGCAGCTTGGCGGGGGTCGGGGAGACCCAGTACTTC. Residues: CASSLAGVGETQYF.

The V call is TRBV7-9, the J call TRBJ1-2; the D is unclear. Germline V gene data show CDR1 as SEHNR and CDR2 as FQNEAQ (reference sequence). This CDR3 has 12 residues. The V gene lost 11 bases and the J gene lost 0 bases, with 10 bases spanning the gap. CDR3 coding DNA: TGTGCCCCCGGGAGCCCTAACTATGGCTACACCTTC. Protein: CAPGSPNYGYTF.

The chain employs TRBV5-8 and TRBJ2-7; D unclear. Germline V gene sequence: CDR1 SGHTS, CDR2 YDEGEE. V was trimmed by 1 base and J by 0 bases, leaving 11 bases between them. The CDR3 contains 15 residues. The CDR3 DNA reads TGTGCCAGCAGCTTGCAAGGGTGGAACTCCTACGAGCAGTACTTC. Protein sequence: CASSLQGWNSYEQYF.

Of note for this clone: In the same sample, other DNA sequences code for this CDR3. The chain combines TRBV6-1 with TRBJ2-2, with D possibly being TRBD1 (6 bases). Germline-derived CDR1 and CDR2 are MNHNS and SASEGT. The CDR3 consists of 15 residues. Deletions cut 7 bases from V and 7 bases from J, with 19 bases between. CDR3 in amino acids: CASIRGQTKGGELFF. The CDR3 DNA is TGTGCCAGCATCAGGGGCCAGACGAAGGGCGGGGAGCTGTTTTTT.

This clone showed up just once. V is TRBV28 and J is TRBJ1-1, with a tentative D call TRBD1 (6 bases). Trimming left V 3 bases short and J 0 bases short, with 23 bases between. Germline CDR1 is MDHEN and CDR2 is SYDVKM. The CDR3 covers 19 residues. CDR3 DNA: TGTGCCAGCAGTTTGATTACCTCCTGGGGGGGGCGAATGAACACTGAAGCTTTCTTT. Residues: CASSLITSWGGRMNTEAFF. The full variable domain, completed using reference TRBV28 and TRBJ1-1, is DVKVTQSSRYLVKRTGEKVFLECVQDMDHENMFWYRQDPGLGLRLIYFSYDVKMKEKGDIPEGYSVSREKKERFSLILESASTNQTSMYLCASSLITSWGGRMNTEAFFGQGTRLTVV.

This chain connects TRBV9 to TRBJ2-5; D assignment may be TRBD1 or TRBD2 (5 bases each). The V and J ends lost 2 bases and 5 bases respectively, with 13 bases between them. Looked up from germline, CDR1 is SGDLS and CDR2 is YYNGEE. The CDR3 extends over 14 amino acids. Here the CDR3 DNA reads TGTGCCAGCAGCGTGGGGCTAGCCGTTGAGACCCAGTACTTC. Protein product: CASSVGLAVETQYF.

The genes are TRBV7-2 and TRBJ1-5, with TRBD1 as a possible D gene (6 bases). Germline CDR1 and CDR2: SGHTA and FQGNSA. This CDR3 region has 15 residues. Trimming removed 5 bases at V and 2 bases at J, with 13 bases between. The CDR3 is CASSPKGGGNQPQHF. The DNA of the CDR3 is TGTGCCAGCAGCCCGAAGGGGGGAGGCAATCAGCCCCAGCATTTT. The variable domain in full, completed from reference TRBV7-2 and TRBJ1-5, reads GAGVSQSPSNKVTEKGKDVELRCDPISGHTALYWYRQSLGQGLEFLIYFQGNSAPDKSGLPSDRFSAERTGGSVSTLTIQRTQQEDSAVYLCASSPKGGGNQPQHFGDGTRLSIL.

This chain links TRBV6-6 with TRBJ2-7; 7 bases line up with TRBD1. The ends lost 4 bases at V and 1 base at J; junction bases unmatched: 4. CDR1 is MNHNY, CDR2 SVGAGI, per germline (reference sequence). CDR3 length: 14 residues. In DNA form, the CDR3 reads TGTGCCAGCAGTTTGCGACAGGGTTCCTACGAGCAGTACGTC. Amino acid sequence: CASSLRQGSYEQYV.

The chain has TRBV2 and TRBJ1-1; 8 bases map to TRBD1. Per germline, CDR1 SNHLY and CDR2 FYNNEI. Germline trimming cut 6 bases from V and 4 bases from J; bases unmatched to any gene: 10. This CDR3 has 15 amino acids. The CDR3 loop reads CASRTRTGIGTEAFF. The CDR3 bases are TGTGCCAGCAGGACCCGGACAGGGATTGGCACTGAAGCTTTCTTT.

The chain is built from TRBV5-1 and TRBJ1-1; no definite D call. V was clipped by 3 bases and J by 4 bases, with 19 bases between them. Germline CDR1 is SGHRS and CDR2 is YFSETQ. The CDR3 extends over 16 amino acids. The CDR3: CASSSTPGPRGTEAFF. In nucleotides, the CDR3 is TGCGCCAGCAGCTCGACTCCCGGGCCCCGCGGCACTGAAGCTTTCTTT. Full variable domain (remainder filled in from reference TRBV5-1 and TRBJ1-1): KAGVTQTPRYLIKTRGQQVTLSCSPISGHRSVSWYQQTPGQGLQFLFEYFSETQRNKGNFPGRFSGRQFSNSRSEMNVSTLELGDSALYLCASSSTPGPRGTEAFFGQGTRLTVV.

This chain links TRBV9 with TRBJ2-3; no clear D gene. The CDR3 covers 15 residues. Germline CDR1 reads SGDLS; CDR2 reads YYNGEE. V was shortened by 2 bases and J by 2 bases, with 12 bases between the two germline ends. CDR3 in amino acids: CASSVSSGHTDTQYF. For the CDR3, the DNA is TGTGCCAGCAGCGTGAGTAGTGGGCACACAGATACGCAGTATTTT.